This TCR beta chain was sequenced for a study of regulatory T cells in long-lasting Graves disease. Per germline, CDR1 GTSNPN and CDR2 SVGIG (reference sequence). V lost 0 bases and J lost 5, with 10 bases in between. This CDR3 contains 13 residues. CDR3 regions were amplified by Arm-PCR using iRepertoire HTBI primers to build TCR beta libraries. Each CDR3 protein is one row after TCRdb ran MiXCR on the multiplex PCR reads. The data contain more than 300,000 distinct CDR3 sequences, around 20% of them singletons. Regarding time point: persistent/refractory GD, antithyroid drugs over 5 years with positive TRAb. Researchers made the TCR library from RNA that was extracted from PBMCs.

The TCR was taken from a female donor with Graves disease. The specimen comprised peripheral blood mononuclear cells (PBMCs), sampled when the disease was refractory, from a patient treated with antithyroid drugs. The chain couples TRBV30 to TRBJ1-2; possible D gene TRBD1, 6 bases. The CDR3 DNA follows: TGTGCCTGGAGTGTAGACCAGGGGTATGGCTACACCTTC. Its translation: CAWSVDQGYGYTF.